This TCR beta chain was profiled in a study of blood T cell repertoires in COVID-19. CDR3 size: 13 residues. Germline V gene data show CDR1 as LNHNV and CDR2 as YYDKDF (reference sequence). The V gene end was trimmed by 5 bases and the J gene end by 6 bases; junction bases not matched to a gene: 4. TCRdb's copy holds only in-frame clones and misses some; the assay was immunoSEQ multiplex PCR. The table lists about 82,000 clones, 80% of them singletons, with more than 10% in the top ten. This chain connects TRBV15 to TRBJ2-1, with 7 bases lining up with TRBD1. This TCR came from a woman between 40 and 55 years old with active or convalescent COVID-19. Sequenced material: peripheral blood. This CDR3 is CATSRQGRNEQFF. In DNA form, the CDR3 reads TGTGCCACCAGCCGACAGGGTCGCAATGAGCAGTTCTTC.